This paragraph reports one T cell receptor (beta chain). Antigen specificity is unknown. The data belong to a study of cytomegalovirus exposure and HLA in healthy donors. The study's findings and limits: Accurate prediction of HLA-A and HLA-B alleles (for most subjects) was reportedly achieved from TCR beta sequences. In vitro data verified three CMV-associated chains as specific for CMV antigens. What was likely a sequencing artifact was a cluster of highly shared sequence variants.

The PCR employed 60 Vbeta primers together with 13 Jbeta primers. Method: immunoSEQ multiplex PCR; TCRdb's copy keeps in-frame clones and lacks some. The sample lists around 180,000 clones, approximately 75% occurring once. Per the germline V gene, CDR1 is MDHEN and CDR2 is SYDVKM. Trimming took off 3 bases at V and 5 bases at J, with 19 bases between the two ends. CDR3 length: 16 residues. The V call is TRBV28, the J call TRBJ1-2, with D perhaps TRBD1 (6 bases). This TCR came from a girl aged 10 to 17 in good health and CMV-seronegative. Sequenced material: PBMCs. DNA for the CDR3: TGTGCCAGCAGTTTGTTAGAGGGGGTGTTTGGGTATGGCTACACCTTC. It is translated as CASSLLEGVFGYGYTF.